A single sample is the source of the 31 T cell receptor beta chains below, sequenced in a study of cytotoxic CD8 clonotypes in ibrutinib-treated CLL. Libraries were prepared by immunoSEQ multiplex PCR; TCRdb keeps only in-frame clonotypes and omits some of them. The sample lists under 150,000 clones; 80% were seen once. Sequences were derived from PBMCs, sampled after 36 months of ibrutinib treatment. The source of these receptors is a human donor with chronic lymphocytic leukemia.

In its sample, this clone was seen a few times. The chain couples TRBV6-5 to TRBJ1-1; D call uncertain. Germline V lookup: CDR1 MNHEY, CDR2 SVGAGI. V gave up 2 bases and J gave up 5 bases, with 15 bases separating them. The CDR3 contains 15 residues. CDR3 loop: CASSYQRSGQTEAFF. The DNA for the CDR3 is TGTGCCAGCAGTTACCAGCGCTCCGGCCAGACTGAAGCTTTCTTT.

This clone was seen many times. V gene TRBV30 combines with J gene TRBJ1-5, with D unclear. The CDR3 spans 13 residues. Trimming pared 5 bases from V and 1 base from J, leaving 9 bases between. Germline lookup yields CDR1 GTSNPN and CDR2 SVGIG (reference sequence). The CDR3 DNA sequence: TGTGCCTGGGGACTTCAAAGCAATCAGCCCCAGCATTTT. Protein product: CAWGLQSNQPQHF.

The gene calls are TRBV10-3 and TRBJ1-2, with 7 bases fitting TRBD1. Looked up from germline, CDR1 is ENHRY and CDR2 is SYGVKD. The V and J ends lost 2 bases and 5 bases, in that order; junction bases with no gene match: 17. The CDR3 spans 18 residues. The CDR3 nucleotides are TGTGCCATCAGTGAGATTGGGACAGATAAACGCAACACTTATGGCTACACCTTC. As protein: CAISEIGTDKRNTYGYTF.

This chain's CDR3 is CASSLDVDLGSPLHF. CDR3 DNA sequence: TGCGCCAGCAGCTTGGATGTGGATTTGGGTTCACCCCTCCACTTT. This chain connects TRBV5-1 to TRBJ1-6; D uncertain. Germline lookup yields CDR1 SGHRS and CDR2 YFSETQ. The CDR3 totals 15 residues. Deletions cut 0 bases from V and 9 bases from J, with 13 bases between.

The CDR3 loop reads CASSDLGLSSGANVLTF. CDR3 nucleotide sequence: TGTGCCAGCAGTGACTTGGGACTTAGCTCTGGGGCCAACGTCCTGACTTTC. V gene TRBV6-4 combines with J gene TRBJ2-6; D is possibly TRBD2 (6 bases). Trimming removed 1 base at V and 0 bases at J, with 10 bases between. The CDR3 loop spans 17 amino acids. Germline assignment: CDR1 MRHNA and CDR2 SNTAGT.

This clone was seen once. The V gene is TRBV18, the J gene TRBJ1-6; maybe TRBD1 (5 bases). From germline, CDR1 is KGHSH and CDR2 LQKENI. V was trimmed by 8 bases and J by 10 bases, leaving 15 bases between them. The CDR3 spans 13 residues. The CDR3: CASQSAWGSPLHF. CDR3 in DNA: TGTGCCAGCCAGTCAGCCTGGGGCTCACCCCTCCACTTT.

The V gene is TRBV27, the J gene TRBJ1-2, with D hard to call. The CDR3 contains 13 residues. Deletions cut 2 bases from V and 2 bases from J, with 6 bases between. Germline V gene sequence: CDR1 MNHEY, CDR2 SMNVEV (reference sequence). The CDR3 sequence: CASSLIGNYGYTF. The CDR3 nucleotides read TGTGCCAGCAGTTTAATAGGGAACTATGGCTACACCTTC.

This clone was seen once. The CDR3 DNA reads as TGTGCCATCAGTGATTGGGAGGGAGCTGCAGATACGCAGTATTTT. Protein product: CAISDWEGAADTQYF. The J gene is TRBJ2-3, the V gene TRBV10-3; 7 nucleotides align to TRBD2. Unmatched junction bases numbered 7, after V lost 3 bases and J lost 4 bases. The CDR3 loop spans 15 amino acids. The V gene's germline CDR1 is ENHRY and CDR2 SYGVKD.

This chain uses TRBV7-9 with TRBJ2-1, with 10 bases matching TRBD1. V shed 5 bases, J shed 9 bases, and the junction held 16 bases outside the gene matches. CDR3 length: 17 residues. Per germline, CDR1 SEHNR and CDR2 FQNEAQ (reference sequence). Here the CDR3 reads CASSPKGLGQGYGEQFF. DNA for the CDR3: TGTGCCAGCAGCCCTAAAGGACTGGGACAGGGGTATGGTGAGCAGTTCTTC. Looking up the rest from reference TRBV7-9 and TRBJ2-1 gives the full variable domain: DTGVSQNPRHKITKRGQNVTFRCDPISEHNRLYWYRQTLGQGPEFLTYFQNEAQLEKSRLLSDRFSAERPKGSFSTLEIQRTEQGDSAMYLCASSPKGLGQGYGEQFFGPGTRLTVL.

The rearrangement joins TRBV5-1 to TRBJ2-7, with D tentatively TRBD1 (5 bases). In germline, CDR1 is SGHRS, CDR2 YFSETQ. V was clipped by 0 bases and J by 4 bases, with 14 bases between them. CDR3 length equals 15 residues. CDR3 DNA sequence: TGCGCCAGCAGCTTGGACAGACAGTGGTCGTACGAGCAGTACTTC. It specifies CASSLDRQWSYEQYF. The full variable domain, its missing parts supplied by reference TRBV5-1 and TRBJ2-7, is KAGVTQTPRYLIKTRGQQVTLSCSPISGHRSVSWYQQTPGQGLQFLFEYFSETQRNKGNFPGRFSGRQFSNSRSEMNVSTLELGDSALYLCASSLDRQWSYEQYFGPGTRLTVT.

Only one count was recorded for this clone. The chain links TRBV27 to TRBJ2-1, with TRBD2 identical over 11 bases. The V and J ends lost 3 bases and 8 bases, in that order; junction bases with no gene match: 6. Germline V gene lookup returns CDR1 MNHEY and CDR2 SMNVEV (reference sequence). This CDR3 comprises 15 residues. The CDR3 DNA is TGTGCCAGCAGTTTTACTAGCGGGGGAGTCCATGAGCAGTTCTTC. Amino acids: CASSFTSGGVHEQFF.

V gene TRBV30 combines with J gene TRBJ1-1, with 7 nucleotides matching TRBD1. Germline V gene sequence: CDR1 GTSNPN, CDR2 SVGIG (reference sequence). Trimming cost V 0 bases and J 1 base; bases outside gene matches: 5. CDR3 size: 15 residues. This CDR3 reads CAWSVRQGANTEAFF. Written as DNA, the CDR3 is TGTGCCTGGAGTGTAAGACAGGGTGCGAACACTGAAGCTTTCTTT.

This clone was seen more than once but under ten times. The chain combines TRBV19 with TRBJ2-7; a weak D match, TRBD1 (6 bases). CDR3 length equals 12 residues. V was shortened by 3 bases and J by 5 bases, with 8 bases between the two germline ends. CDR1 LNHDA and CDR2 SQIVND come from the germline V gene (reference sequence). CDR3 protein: CASSIKGDEQYF. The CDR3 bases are TGTGCCAGTAGTATCAAGGGGGACGAGCAGTACTTC. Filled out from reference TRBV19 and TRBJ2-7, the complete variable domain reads DGGITQSPKYLFRKEGQNVTLSCEQNLNHDAMYWYRQDPGQGLRLIYYSQIVNDFQKGDIAEGYSVSREKKESFPLTVTSAQKNPTAFYLCASSIKGDEQYFGPGTRLTVT.

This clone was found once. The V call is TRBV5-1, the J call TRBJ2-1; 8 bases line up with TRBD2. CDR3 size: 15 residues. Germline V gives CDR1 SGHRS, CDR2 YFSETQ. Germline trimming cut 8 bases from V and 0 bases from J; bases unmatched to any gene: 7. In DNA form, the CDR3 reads TGCGCCAGTGAAATTAGCGGGACCTCCTACAATGAGCAGTTCTTC. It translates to CASEISGTSYNEQFF.

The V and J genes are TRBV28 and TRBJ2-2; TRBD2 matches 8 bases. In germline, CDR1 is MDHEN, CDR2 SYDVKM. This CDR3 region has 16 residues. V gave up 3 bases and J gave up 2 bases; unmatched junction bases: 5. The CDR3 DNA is TGTGCCAGCAGTTTTAGCGGGGCGGCTAACACCGGGGAGCTGTTTTTT. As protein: CASSFSGAANTGELFF. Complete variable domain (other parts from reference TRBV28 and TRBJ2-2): DVKVTQSSRYLVKRTGEKVFLECVQDMDHENMFWYRQDPGLGLRLIYFSYDVKMKEKGDIPEGYSVSREKKERFSLILESASTNQTSMYLCASSFSGAANTGELFFGEGSRLTVL.

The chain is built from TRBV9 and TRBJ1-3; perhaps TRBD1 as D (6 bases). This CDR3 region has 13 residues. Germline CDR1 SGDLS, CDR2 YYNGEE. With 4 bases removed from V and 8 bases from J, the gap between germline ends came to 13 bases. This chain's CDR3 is CASSIQGWDTIYF. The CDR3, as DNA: TGTGCCAGCAGCATACAGGGTTGGGACACCATATATTTT.

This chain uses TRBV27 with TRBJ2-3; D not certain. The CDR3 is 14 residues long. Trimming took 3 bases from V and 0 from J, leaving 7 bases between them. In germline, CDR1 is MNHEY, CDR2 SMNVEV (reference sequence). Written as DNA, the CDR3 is TGTGCCAGCAGTTTCAAGGCTAGCACAGATACGCAGTATTTT. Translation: CASSFKASTDTQYF.

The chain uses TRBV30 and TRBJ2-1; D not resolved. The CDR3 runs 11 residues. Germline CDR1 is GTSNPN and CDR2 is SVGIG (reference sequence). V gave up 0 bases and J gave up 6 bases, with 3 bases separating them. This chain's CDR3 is CAWSVFNEQFF. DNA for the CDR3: TGTGCCTGGAGTGTATTCAATGAGCAGTTCTTC.

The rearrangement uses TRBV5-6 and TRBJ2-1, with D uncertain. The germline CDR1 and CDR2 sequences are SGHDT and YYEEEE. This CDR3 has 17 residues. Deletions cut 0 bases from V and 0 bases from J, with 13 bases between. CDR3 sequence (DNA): TGTGCCAGCAGCTTGGTCCTTGACACGAGCTCCTACAATGAGCAGTTCTTC. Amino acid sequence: CASSLVLDTSSYNEQFF.

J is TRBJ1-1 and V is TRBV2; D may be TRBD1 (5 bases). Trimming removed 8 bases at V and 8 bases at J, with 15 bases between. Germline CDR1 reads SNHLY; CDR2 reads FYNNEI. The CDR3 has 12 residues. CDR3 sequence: CASGALGGEAFF. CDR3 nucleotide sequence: TGTGCCAGCGGGGCTTTGGGGGGAGAAGCTTTCTTT.

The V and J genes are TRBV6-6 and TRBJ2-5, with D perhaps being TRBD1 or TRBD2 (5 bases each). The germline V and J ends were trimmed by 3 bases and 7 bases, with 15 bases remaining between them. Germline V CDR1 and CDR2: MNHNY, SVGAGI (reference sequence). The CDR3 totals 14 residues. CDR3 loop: CASSYTGAPRTQYF. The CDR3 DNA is TGTGCCAGCAGTTATACCGGGGCGCCGAGGACCCAGTACTTC.

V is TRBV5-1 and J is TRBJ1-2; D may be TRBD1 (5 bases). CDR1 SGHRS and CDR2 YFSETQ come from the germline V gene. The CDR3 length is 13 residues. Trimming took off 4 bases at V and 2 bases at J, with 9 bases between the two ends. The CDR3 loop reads CASSGGWNYGYTF. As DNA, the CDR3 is TGCGCCAGCAGCGGGGGTTGGAACTATGGCTACACCTTC.

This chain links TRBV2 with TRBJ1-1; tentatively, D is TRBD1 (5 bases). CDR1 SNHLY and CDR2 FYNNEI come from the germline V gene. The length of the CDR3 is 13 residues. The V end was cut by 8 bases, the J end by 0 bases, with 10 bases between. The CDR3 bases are TGTGCCAGCCAGGGAGAGATGAACACTGAAGCTTTCTTT. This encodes CASQGEMNTEAFF.

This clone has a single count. The CDR3 sequence is CASRTGSWGANVLTF. The CDR3 DNA sequence: TGCGCCAGCAGAACAGGGTCCTGGGGGGCCAACGTCCTGACTTTC. The J gene is TRBJ2-6, the V gene TRBV5-1, with a tentative D call TRBD1 (6 bases). CDR1 and CDR2 (germline): SGHRS, YFSETQ. Between the trimmed V and J ends, which lost 5 bases and 4 bases, there was a span of 13 bases. The CDR3 consists of 15 residues.

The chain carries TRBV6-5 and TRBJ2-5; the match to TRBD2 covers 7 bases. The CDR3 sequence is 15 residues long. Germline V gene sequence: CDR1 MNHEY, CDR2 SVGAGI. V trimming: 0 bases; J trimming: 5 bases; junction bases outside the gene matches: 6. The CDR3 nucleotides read TGTGCCAGCAGTTACTCGATGCGGGAGACTGAGACCCAGTACTTC. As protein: CASSYSMRETETQYF.

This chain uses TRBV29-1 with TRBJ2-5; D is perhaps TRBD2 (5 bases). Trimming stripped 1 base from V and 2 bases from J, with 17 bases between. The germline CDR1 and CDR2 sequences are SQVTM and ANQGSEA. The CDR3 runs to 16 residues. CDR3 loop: CSVEGERRPSQETQYF. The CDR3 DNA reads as TGCAGCGTTGAAGGGGAGAGGAGACCATCTCAAGAGACCCAGTACTTC.

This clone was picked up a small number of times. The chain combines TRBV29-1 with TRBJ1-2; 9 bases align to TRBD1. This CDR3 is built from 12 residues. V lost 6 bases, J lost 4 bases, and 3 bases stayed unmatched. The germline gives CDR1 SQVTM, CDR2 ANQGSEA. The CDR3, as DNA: TGCAGCGTAGGACAGGGGCCCTATGGCTACACCTTC. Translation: CSVGQGPYGYTF.

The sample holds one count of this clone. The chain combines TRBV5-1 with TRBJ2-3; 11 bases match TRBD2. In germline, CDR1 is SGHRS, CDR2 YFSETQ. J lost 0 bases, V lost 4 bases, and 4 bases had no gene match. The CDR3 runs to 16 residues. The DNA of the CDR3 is TGCGCCAGCAGCCCCCTAGCGGGGGGAAGCACAGATACGCAGTATTTT. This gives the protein CASSPLAGGSTDTQYF.

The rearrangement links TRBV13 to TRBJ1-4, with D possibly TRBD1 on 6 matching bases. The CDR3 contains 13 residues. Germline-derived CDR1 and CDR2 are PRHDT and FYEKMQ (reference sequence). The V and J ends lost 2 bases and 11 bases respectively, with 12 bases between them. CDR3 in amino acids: CASSLPRGDKLFF. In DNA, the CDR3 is TGTGCCAGCAGCTTACCGAGGGGGGATAAACTGTTTTTT.

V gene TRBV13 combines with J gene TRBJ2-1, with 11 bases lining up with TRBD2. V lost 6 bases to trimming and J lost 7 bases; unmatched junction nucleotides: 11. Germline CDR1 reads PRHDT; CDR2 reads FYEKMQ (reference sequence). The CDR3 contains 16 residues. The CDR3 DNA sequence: TGTGCCAGCAGGGAATGGGTGCCTAGCGGGAGGAATGAGCAGTTCTTC. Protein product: CASREWVPSGRNEQFF. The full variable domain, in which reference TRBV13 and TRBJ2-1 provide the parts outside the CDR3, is AAGVIQSPRHLIKEKRETATLKCYPIPRHDTVYWYQQGPGQDPQFLISFYEKMQSDKGSIPDRFSAQQFSDYHSELNMSSLELGDSALYFCASREWVPSGRNEQFFGPGTRLTVL.

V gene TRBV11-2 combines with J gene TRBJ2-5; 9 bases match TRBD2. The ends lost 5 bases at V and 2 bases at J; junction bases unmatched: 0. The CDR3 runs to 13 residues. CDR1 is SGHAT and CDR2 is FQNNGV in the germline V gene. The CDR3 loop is CASSAGGQETQYF. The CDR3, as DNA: TGTGCCAGCAGCGCGGGGGGGCAAGAGACCCAGTACTTC.